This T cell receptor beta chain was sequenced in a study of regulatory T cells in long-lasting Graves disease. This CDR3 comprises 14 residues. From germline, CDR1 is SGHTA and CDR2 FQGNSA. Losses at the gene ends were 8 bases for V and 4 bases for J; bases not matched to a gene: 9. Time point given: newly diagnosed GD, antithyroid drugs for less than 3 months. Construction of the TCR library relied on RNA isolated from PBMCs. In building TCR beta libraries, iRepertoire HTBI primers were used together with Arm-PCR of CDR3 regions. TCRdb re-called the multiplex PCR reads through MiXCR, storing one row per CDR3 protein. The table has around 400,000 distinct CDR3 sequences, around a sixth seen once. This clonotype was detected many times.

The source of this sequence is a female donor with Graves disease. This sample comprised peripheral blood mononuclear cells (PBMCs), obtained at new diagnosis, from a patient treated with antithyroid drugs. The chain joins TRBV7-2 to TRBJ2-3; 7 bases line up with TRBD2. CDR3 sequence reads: CASDRRAGADTQYF. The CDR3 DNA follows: TGTGCCAGCGATCGTCGGGCGGGGGCAGATACGCAGTATTTT. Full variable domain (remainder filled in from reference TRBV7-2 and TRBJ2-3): GAGVSQSPSNKVTEKGKDVELRCDPISGHTALYWYRQSLGQGLEFLIYFQGNSAPDKSGLPSDRFSAERTGGSVSTLTIQRTQQEDSAVYLCASDRRAGADTQYFGPGTRLTVL.